Listed below are T cell receptor beta chains from one sample, sequenced in a study of shared clonotypes between healthy human individuals. TCRdb keeps only in-frame clones here, not all; method: immunoSEQ multiplex PCR. The table lists 700,000 to 950,000 clones, approximately 97% of them singletons. The source material was naive CD8+ T cells sorted from blood. These receptors originate from a man aged 25-45 years in good health. Both conserved end residues are part of each CDR3. D genes are given only for firm matches. Part of the rows lack a size; the others show once, few, many or a class for expanded clones.

>NA|TRBV19|NA|TRBJ1-1
CASSINPGRANTEAFF
TGTGCCAGTAGTATAAATCCCGGCAGGGCGAACACTGAAGCTTTCTTT
>NA|TRBV4-1|NA|TRBJ1-5
CASSQGARVGQPQHF
TGCGCCAGCAGCCAAGGAGCCAGGGTCGGACAGCCCCAGCATTTT
>once|TRBV18|NA|TRBJ2-3
CASSPGLTADTQYF
TGTGCCAGCTCCCCGGGACTCACGGCAGATACGCAGTATTTT
>NA|TRBV9|TRBD2|TRBJ2-3
CASSVAGTSGGGTDTQYF
TGTGCCAGCAGCGTAGCCGGGACTAGCGGGGGGGGCACAGATACGCAGTATTTT
>NA|TRBV27|TRBD1|TRBJ2-7
CASRSGQGVYEQYF
TGTGCCAGCAGATCGGGACAGGGAGTATACGAGCAGTACTTC
>NA|TRBV19|TRBD1|TRBJ2-1
CASSIPQTGGGEQFF
TGTGCCAGTAGTATACCTCAAACAGGGGGCGGGGAGCAGTTCTTC
>NA|TRBV5-5|NA|TRBJ2-7
CASSLGLAKSSYEQYF
TGTGCCAGCAGCTTGGGTTTAGCAAAGAGCTCCTACGAGCAGTACTTC
>NA|TRBV2|TRBD2|TRBJ2-2
CASSEGVAGGPVGELFF
TGTGCCAGCAGTGAAGGGGTCGCGGGAGGGCCGGTCGGGGAGCTGTTTTTT
>NA|TRBV27|NA|TRBJ2-3
CASSSIQGTPPLAQYF
TGTGCCAGCAGTTCAATACAGGGTACGCCTCCCCTGGCGCAGTATTTT
>NA|TRBV10-3|NA|TRBJ2-3
CAIRGGREGVDTDTQYF
TGTGCCATCAGGGGGGGCAGGGAAGGTGTCGACACAGATACGCAGTATTTT
>NA|TRBV7-9|NA|TRBJ2-7
CASSLVVGYHLSYEQYF
TGTGCCAGCAGCTTAGTTGTGGGATACCATCTCTCCTACGAGCAGTACTTC
>NA|TRBV7-9|NA|TRBJ2-1
CASSSGREYEQFF
TGTGCCAGCAGCTCCGGCCGGGAGTATGAGCAGTTCTTC
>NA|TRBV7-2|TRBD2|TRBJ2-3
CASSLGTSGADTQYF
TGTGCCAGCAGCTTAGGGACTAGCGGGGCAGATACGCAGTATTTT
>NA|TRBV5-5|TRBD2|TRBJ2-5
CASSLASGGTQYF
TGTGCCAGCAGCTTGGCTAGCGGCGGGACCCAGTACTTC
>once|TRBV2|TRBD1|TRBJ1-2
CASRRTGEYGYTF
TGTGCCAGCCGGCGGACAGGGGAATATGGCTACACCTTC
>NA|TRBV5-1|NA|TRBJ2-7
CASSFRGILDEQYF
TGCGCCAGCAGCTTCCGGGGCATCCTCGACGAGCAGTACTTC
>NA|TRBV5-1|TRBD1|TRBJ2-7
CASSWTGTYEQYF
TGCGCCAGCAGCTGGACAGGGACCTACGAGCAGTACTTC
>NA|TRBV5-6|NA|TRBJ2-7
CASSLVAGDYEQYF
TGTGCCAGCAGCTTGGTGGCAGGAGACTACGAGCAGTACTTC
>NA|TRBV9|NA|TRBJ2-5
CASSPTGDTRRETQYF
TGTGCCAGCAGCCCAACGGGGGACACAAGACGGGAGACCCAGTACTTC
>NA|TRBV6-1|NA|TRBJ1-3
CASSWDFGNTIYF
TGTGCCAGCAGTTGGGATTTTGGAAACACCATATATTTT
>NA|TRBV7-2|NA|TRBJ1-1
CASSPDRSNTEAFF
TGTGCCAGCAGCCCCGACAGATCGAACACTGAAGCTTTCTTT
>NA|TRBV30|TRBD2|TRBJ2-7
CAWSMTSGLLGEQYF
TGTGCCTGGAGTATGACTAGCGGGCTGCTAGGCGAGCAGTACTTC
>NA|TRBV5-1|NA|TRBJ2-5
CASSLGSIVPQETQYF
TGCGCCAGCAGCTTGGGATCGATTGTGCCTCAAGAGACCCAGTACTTC
>NA|TRBV19|TRBD2|TRBJ2-1
CASSTSSGRLKNEQFF
TGTGCCAGTAGTACATCTAGCGGGAGGCTTAAGAATGAGCAGTTCTTC
>NA|TRBV11-3|TRBD2|TRBJ2-7
CASSTSGSYEQYF
TGTGCCAGCTCGACTAGCGGCTCCTACGAGCAGTACTTC
>NA|TRBV29-1|TRBD2|TRBJ2-1
CSVEWLAGEYEQFF
TGCAGCGTTGAGTGGCTAGCGGGAGAATATGAGCAGTTCTTC
>NA|TRBV5-8|NA|TRBJ2-3
CASSYPTMGSTDTQYF
TGTGCCAGCAGCTACCCGACGATGGGAAGCACAGATACGCAGTATTTT